This T cell receptor (beta chain) originates from a study of Ad26.COV2.S vaccination and SARS-CoV-2 variants. The CDR3 spans 15 residues. CDR1 is SGHVS, CDR2 FNYEAQ, per germline. V lost 5 bases and J 8 bases, leaving 19 bases between the germline ends. The treatment denotes: 15 to 20 received Ad26.COV2.S at low or high dose, single or two shots; a few received placebo; per-sample allocation not given. It was on day 63 after the first vaccine or placebo injection that samples were taken. Sequencing was performed with immunoSEQ multiplex PCR; in TCRdb, only in-frame clones are kept and a portion is missing. The sample has 380,000 or so clones, approximately 83% seen once.

V gene TRBV7-6 combines with J gene TRBJ2-1, with D possibly TRBD1 on 7 matching bases. This receptor was obtained from a person aged 18-65 years who received the Ad26.COV2.S COVID-19 vaccine or a placebo. Sequenced material: peripheral blood, taken in a trial of Ad26.COV2.S vaccine versus placebo. CDR3 nucleotide sequence: TGTGCCAGCAGCATGGACTACCTCAGGGGGGATGAGCAGTTCTTC. Residues: CASSMDYLRGDEQFF.